This TCR beta chain derives from a study of blood T cell repertoires in COVID-19 (dated by TCRdb to 2019 to 2021). Regarding the complete study: Collaborator samples came from the United States, Italy and Spain and covered acute and convalescent phases of COVID-19. A freely available public database, intended as a resource for researchers studying the immune response to SARS-CoV-2, is where the repertoires were released. Nearly every sample came with metadata listing a de-identified subject ID, COVID-19 status, age in years and sex. Samples came from the ongoing ImmuneRACE study (first 160 participants) plus 1,254 subjects from 6 global collaborators. Where available, HLA class I and class II types were taken from metadata supplied by the sample provider and were not determined by assay-based typing. The prospective study material was composed of cDNA or gDNA derived from T cells, B-cell-depleted T cells, or PBMCs. Deeply sampled blood TCRbeta repertoires from subjects exposed to, actively infected with, or recovered from COVID-19 were included in the dataset. The research as a whole found: The amount of clinical and demographic metadata varied by source and participant and was provided uncurated.

At the junction V is shortened by 3 bases and J by 5 bases; bases outside the gene matches: 6. The germline V gene supplies CDR1 KGHSH and CDR2 LQKENI. Measured from the cysteine to the phenylalanine, the CDR3 is 15 residues long. Only the CDR3 part of the read is kept: 45 bases, read in frame from the first base. TCRbeta CDR3 regions were amplified from genomic DNA by means of the immunoSEQ Assay, a bias-controlled multiplex PCR. In the authors' own workflow: The number of nucleated cells in each sample was estimated from the amplification of reference gene primers within the assay. Sequence reads were collapsed and filtered to measure the absolute abundance of every unique TCRbeta CDR3 rearrangement. For each sample, productive Simpson clonality was calculated by taking the square root of Simpson's diversity index across productive rearrangements. The clones in this table, taken by TCRdb from immuneACCESS, are in-frame only. Not every clone is retained; where verified, under half of the shortfall comes from an unresolved V gene, and the cause of the rest is unknown. V, J and clone size derive from that table, while D and trimming were established from the DNA sequence. Across this sample there are around 350,000 clones, with around 87% seen only once. Around 3% of the sample rests with the top ten.

The collaborating institutions used their own protocols to collect whole blood in K2EDTA tubes. For TCRbeta analysis, collaborators shipped samples as frozen whole blood, isolated PBMCs, or DNA extracted from either of those sample types. A remark on this clone: The antigen it recognizes is unknown. The sample holds no much larger clone one base away, and base qualities are not on file.

Sequences were obtained from peripheral blood. The rearranged chain carries TRBV18 and TRBJ1-4, with 7 central nucleotides matching TRBD1. The receptor was derived from a human donor in a cohort sampled during active COVID-19. CDR3 sequence: CASSPSGTANEKLFF. The nucleotide sequence is given as TGTGCCAGCTCACCCTCCGGGACAGCGAATGAAAAACTGTTTTTT. Extended through the reference TRBV18 and TRBJ1-4 proteins, this CDR3 yields the full variable domain: NAGVMQNPRHLVRRRGQEARLRCSPMKGHSHVYWYRQLPEEGLKFMVYLQKENIIDESGMPKERFSAEFPKEGPSILRIQQVVRGDSAAYFCASSPSGTANEKLFFGSGTQLSVL.